One sample yielded the 19 T cell receptor beta chains listed below, sequenced in a study of shared clonotypes between healthy human individuals. Assay: immunoSEQ multiplex PCR; the TCRdb copy retains only in-frame clones and omits some. The sample includes about 470,000 clones, around 79% of them seen just once. Sequencing used PBMCs. The receptors were gathered from a woman in her 40s in good health. Some clones in this sample may be carry-over from other donors' samples.

The CDR3 sequence: CAGSNQGRNQPQHF. CDR3 in DNA: TGTGCCGGATCGAATCAGGGGCGCAATCAGCCCCAGCATTTT. The chain is built from TRBV19 and TRBJ1-5; D is possibly TRBD1 (6 bases). The CDR3 sequence is 14 residues long. Trimming pared 11 bases from V and 2 bases from J, leaving 16 bases between. Germline CDR1 is LNHDA and CDR2 is SQIVND (reference sequence).

The chain is built from TRBV7-9 and TRBJ2-7, with a weak D call TRBD2 (6 bases). Germline CDR1 and CDR2: SEHNR and FQNEAQ (reference sequence). The CDR3 spans 13 residues. The V and J ends lost 7 bases and 4 bases respectively, with 14 bases between them. For the CDR3, the DNA is TGTGCCAGCACGGGACTCAAGAGGTACGAGCAGTACTTC. This encodes CASTGLKRYEQYF.

The rearrangement links TRBV11-3 to TRBJ2-1; 13 positions match TRBD2. CDR3 length equals 17 residues. Germline CDR1 is SGHNT and CDR2 is YENEEA. With V trimmed by 1 base and J by 6 bases, 6 bases remained unmatched. Written as DNA, the CDR3 is TGTGCCAGCAGCTTAGGGGCCGGGACTAGCGGGACCAATGAGCAGTTCTTC. Residues: CASSLGAGTSGTNEQFF.

This chain connects TRBV9 to TRBJ2-3; a possible D gene is TRBD2 (6 bases). This CDR3 is built from 14 residues. V dropped 3 bases and J dropped 4 bases, with 12 bases sitting between them. The V gene's germline CDR1 is SGDLS and CDR2 YYNGEE. As DNA, the CDR3 is TGTGCCAGCAGCGCCGGGAGTGTGGCAGATACGCAGTATTTT. Its protein product is CASSAGSVADTQYF.

The chain joins TRBV5-6 to TRBJ1-4; no definite D call. The CDR3 runs to 13 residues. V was cut by 0 bases and J by 5 bases, with 5 bases left in between. Germline V CDR1 and CDR2: SGHDT, YYEEEE. The CDR3 DNA reads as TGTGCCAGCAGCTTGGGTATGAATGAAAAACTGTTTTTT. Amino acids: CASSLGMNEKLFF.

The gene calls are TRBV25-1 and TRBJ1-2; 9 bases align to TRBD1. The germline gives CDR1 MGHDK, CDR2 SYGVNS. This CDR3 region has 14 residues. J gave up 4 bases and V 6 bases, and 6 bases lay outside the gene matches. The chain's CDR3 is CASSVGDRVYGYTF. DNA for the CDR3: TGTGCCAGCAGCGTCGGGGACAGGGTCTATGGCTACACCTTC.

V is TRBV30 and J is TRBJ1-6; no definite D call. Trimming left V 4 bases short and J 9 bases short, with 13 bases between. The CDR3 contains 13 residues. Germline V gene lookup returns CDR1 GTSNPN and CDR2 SVGIG (reference sequence). In nucleotides, the CDR3 is TGTGCCTGGATGAGGGAGTTGGGTTCACCCCTCCACTTT. Protein: CAWMRELGSPLHF.

The chain links TRBV7-8 to TRBJ1-4, with D possibly being TRBD1 (5 bases). The ends were cut back, 4 bases at V and 12 bases at J, with 24 bases in the middle. The CDR3 contains 16 residues. Germline loops: CDR1 SGHVS, CDR2 FQNEAQ. CDR3 nucleotide sequence: TGTGCCAGCAGCTGGGTCGCAGGTCAGGGCGTCGCGGAACTGTTTTTT. Translating gives CASSWVAGQGVAELFF.

The rearrangement links TRBV28 to TRBJ2-7; D is perhaps TRBD2 (5 bases). The CDR3 spans 16 residues. The V end was cut by 5 bases, the J end by 0 bases, with 17 bases between. Germline V gives CDR1 MDHEN, CDR2 SYDVKM. CDR3 protein: CASSPLSLADSYEQYF. In nucleotides, the CDR3 is TGTGCCAGCAGTCCTTTGTCCCTAGCAGACTCCTACGAGCAGTACTTC.

About this clone itself: Other nucleotide sequences from this sample produce the same CDR3. This chain uses TRBV9 with TRBJ2-2; 8 nucleotides match TRBD2. Trimming took 0 bases from V and 4 from J; bases not matched to a gene: 2. Germline V gene data show CDR1 as SGDLS and CDR2 as YYNGEE. The CDR3 runs to 15 residues. CDR3 coding DNA: TGTGCCAGCAGCGTAGGGGCGGGAGGCACCGGGGAGCTGTTTTTT. Its translation: CASSVGAGGTGELFF.

This chain joins TRBV7-2 and TRBJ2-7, with D tentatively TRBD2 (7 bases). The germline gives CDR1 SGHTA, CDR2 FQGNSA. V lost 5 bases and J 9 bases, leaving 17 bases between the germline ends. The CDR3 extends over 13 amino acids. CDR3 region: CASSQGREGTQYF. The CDR3 bases are TGTGCCAGCAGCCAGGGGAGGGAGGGCACGCAGTACTTC.

The chain has TRBV4-2 and TRBJ2-5, with 12 bases aligning to TRBD1. With V trimmed by 1 base and J by 5 bases, 5 bases remained unmatched. This CDR3 is built from 16 residues. Germline V gives CDR1 LGHNA, CDR2 YNFKEQ. For the CDR3, the DNA is TGTGCCAGCAGCCAAGGGGACAGGGGGCGGACGGAGACCCAGTACTTC. This sequence encodes CASSQGDRGRTETQYF.

The gene calls are TRBV10-1 and TRBJ1-3; D is unresolved. The CDR3 spans 17 residues. Germline values: CDR1 WNHNN, CDR2 SYGVQD (reference sequence). With 2 bases removed from V and 1 base from J, the gap between germline ends came to 15 bases. The CDR3 DNA follows: TGCGCCAGCAGTGAGCAGGCTGGGAGCTGTTCTGGAAACACCATATATTTT. As protein: CASSEQAGSCSGNTIYF.

By share, this clone ranks as medium-sized (0.01 to 0.1%). The chain is built from TRBV9 and TRBJ1-5, with TRBD1 identical over 7 bases. The CDR3 loop spans 13 amino acids. V dropped 4 bases and J dropped 2; count of bases not matched to a gene: 0. Per the germline V gene, CDR1 is SGDLS and CDR2 is YYNGEE. The CDR3 sequence: CASSTGGNQPQHF. Here the CDR3 DNA reads TGTGCCAGCAGCACAGGGGGCAATCAGCCCCAGCATTTT.

The chain combines TRBV5-4 with TRBJ2-7, with TRBD1 matching over 9 bases. Trimming took 1 base from V and 2 from J; bases not matched to a gene: 4. Germline lookup yields CDR1 SGHNT and CDR2 YYREEE (reference sequence). CDR3 length equals 15 residues. The CDR3 reads CASSLTTGGTYEQYF. The DNA for the CDR3 is TGTGCCAGCAGCTTGACGACAGGGGGAACCTACGAGCAGTACTTC.

The chain combines TRBV7-9 with TRBJ2-2, with unresolved D. This CDR3 has 13 amino acids. V was trimmed by 4 bases and J by 7 bases, leaving 10 bases between them. Germline assignment: CDR1 SEHNR and CDR2 FQNEAQ (reference sequence). CDR3 coding DNA: TGTGCCAGCAGCTCCCCCGCGTTCGGGGAGCTGTTTTTT. This sequence encodes CASSSPAFGELFF.

With regard to this clone: This specimen includes other DNA sequences encoding the same CDR3. The V gene is TRBV5-1, the J gene TRBJ1-1, with unresolved D. Germline V gene data show CDR1 as SGHRS and CDR2 as YFSETQ. CDR3 length: 13 amino acids. The germline V and J ends were trimmed by 0 bases and 0 bases, with 3 bases remaining between them. This chain's CDR3 is CASSLELNTEAFF. In nucleotides, the CDR3 is TGCGCCAGCAGCTTGGAACTGAACACTGAAGCTTTCTTT.

The chain is built from TRBV10-3 and TRBJ1-2; 9 positions match TRBD1. CDR1 is ENHRY and CDR2 is SYGVKD in the germline V gene. Unmatched junction bases numbered 7, after V lost 1 base and J lost 7 bases. This CDR3 has 15 residues. DNA for the CDR3: TGTGCCATCAGTGAGTATCAGGGACAGGGCGCTGGCTACACCTTC. Its protein product is CAISEYQGQGAGYTF.

This clone was observed once. The chain recombines TRBV7-8 with TRBJ2-7; 9 nucleotides agree with TRBD1. Germline V gene lookup returns CDR1 SGHVS and CDR2 FQNEAQ. Trimming at V came to 7 bases and at J to 6 bases, leaving 10 bases not matched to a gene. The CDR3 contains 14 residues. DNA of the CDR3: TGTGCCAGCAACTCCGAGACAGGGGGTAGCGAGCAGTACTTC. This codes for CASNSETGGSEQYF.